This T cell receptor beta chain was observed in a study of blood T cell repertoires in COVID-19. Study context: The analysed material was cDNA or gDNA that came from T cells, B-cell-depleted T cells, or PBMCs.

Original handling: Cell counts per sample came from amplifying reference gene primers. The table came from immunoSEQ multiplex PCR; TCRdb's copy has only in-frame clones and leaves some out. V and J calls and clone size come straight from that table; D and trimming were deduced from the DNA. This table holds some 210,000 clones, roughly four fifths found once. V gave up 4 bases and J gave up 2 bases, with 8 bases separating them. The CDR3 runs 13 residues. Per germline, CDR1 WNHNN and CDR2 SYGVQD (reference sequence). The chain links TRBV10-1 to TRBJ1-1; D is possibly TRBD1 (5 bases). The sample comprised peripheral blood. This receptor was taken from a woman aged 40-49 years with acute or convalescent COVID-19. The CDR3 loop reads CASSARANTEAFF. The CDR3 DNA reads as TGCGCCAGCAGTGCCAGGGCCAACACTGAAGCTTTCTTT.